The 32 T cell receptor beta chains below were found in one sample sequenced in a study of T cell responses to AZD1222 COVID-19 vaccine. The table came from immunoSEQ multiplex PCR; TCRdb's copy has only in-frame clones and leaves some out. The sample lists 150,000 or so clones, roughly 90% occurring once. The starting material was peripheral blood, obtained on day 0 of AZD1222 vaccination. These receptors came from an adult in good health.

The V call is TRBV19, the J call TRBJ1-1; perhaps TRBD1 as D (5 bases). The CDR3 has 16 amino acids. The germline V gene has CDR1 LNHDA and CDR2 SQIVND (reference sequence). V lost 7 bases and J 6 bases, leaving 24 bases between the germline ends. This CDR3 reads CASNGKRGRLSAEAFF. CDR3 DNA sequence: TGTGCCAGTAATGGGAAGAGGGGCAGGCTTTCGGCTGAAGCTTTCTTT.

The chain has TRBV4-1 and TRBJ1-2, with 9 bases aligning to TRBD1. This CDR3 spans 15 amino acids. Germline trimming cut 0 bases from V and 6 bases from J; bases unmatched to any gene: 5. Germline V gives CDR1 MGHRA, CDR2 YSYEKL. CDR3 loop: CASSQDYGTGNGYTF. CDR3 nucleotides: TGCGCCAGCAGCCAAGATTACGGGACAGGGAATGGCTACACCTTC.

CDR3: CASSLTNRGSGNTIYF. In nucleotides, the CDR3 is TGTGCCAGCAGCTTAACTAACAGGGGGTCGGGAAACACCATATATTTT. The chain combines TRBV7-8 with TRBJ1-3; 8 bases align to TRBD1. The CDR3 runs to 16 residues. CDR1 is SGHVS, CDR2 FQNEAQ, per germline. V trimming: 2 bases; J trimming: 4 bases; junction bases outside the gene matches: 7.

This clone came up a few times. For the CDR3, the DNA is TGCGCCAGCAGCCTCAAAGCAGTTTCGGGGAGGAGGGACAATCAGCCCCAGCATTTT. This gives the protein CASSLKAVSGRRDNQPQHF. The gene calls are TRBV4-1 and TRBJ1-5; no clear D. V lost 4 bases, J lost 3 bases, and 25 bases lay in between. The length of the CDR3 is 19 residues. Germline V gene data show CDR1 as MGHRA and CDR2 as YSYEKL.

The V call is TRBV7-2, the J call TRBJ2-7; D perhaps matches TRBD2 (6 bases). The CDR3 is 16 amino acids. Germline lookup yields CDR1 SGHTA and CDR2 FQGNSA. Trimming took 5 bases from V and 4 from J, leaving 21 bases between them. CDR3 DNA sequence: TGTGCCAGCAGCCTCGGTGGAGGGGTAGAGTTGTACGAGCAGTACTTC. Its translation: CASSLGGGVELYEQYF. Filled out from reference TRBV7-2 and TRBJ2-7, the complete variable domain reads GAGVSQSPSNKVTEKGKDVELRCDPISGHTALYWYRQSLGQGLEFLIYFQGNSAPDKSGLPSDRFSAERTGGSVSTLTIQRTQQEDSAVYLCASSLGGGVELYEQYFGPGTRLTVT.

The sample holds one count of this clone. This CDR3 is CASSWTGGSNYGYTF. CDR3 coding DNA: TGTGCCAGCAGCTGGACAGGGGGCTCTAACTATGGCTACACCTTC. V is TRBV5-5 and J is TRBJ1-2; TRBD1 aligns across 11 bases. The CDR3 length is 15 residues. Trimming took 3 bases from V and 0 from J; bases not matched to a gene: 1. Germline V CDR1 and CDR2: SGHKS, YYEKEE (reference sequence). The whole variable domain, filled in from reference TRBV5-5 and TRBJ1-2, reads DAGVTQSPTHLIKTRGQQVTLRCSPISGHKSVSWYQQVLGQGPQFIFQYYEKEERGRGNFPDRFSARQFPNYSSELNVNALLLGDSALYLCASSWTGGSNYGYTFGSGTRLTVV.

This rearrangement joins TRBV6-5 to TRBJ2-1, with D tentatively TRBD1 or TRBD2 (5 bases each). Germline CDR1 is MNHEY and CDR2 is SVGAGI. The CDR3 spans 14 residues. Trimming cost V 1 base and J 5 bases, with 9 bases left between them. The CDR3 nucleotides read TGTGCCAGCAGTTACTTGCAGGGACACAATGAGCAGTTCTTC. This sequence encodes CASSYLQGHNEQFF.

This chain connects TRBV5-1 to TRBJ2-3; TRBD2 is a possible D gene (7 bases). Germline lookup yields CDR1 SGHRS and CDR2 YFSETQ. This CDR3 is 16 amino acids long. The ends were cut back, 6 bases at V and 5 bases at J, with 22 bases in the middle. The CDR3 sequence: CASKGGGGGPGDTQYF. Written as DNA, the CDR3 is TGCGCCAGCAAGGGGGGAGGCGGGGGCCCAGGAGATACGCAGTATTTT.

This chain links TRBV6-2 or TRBV6-3 with TRBJ2-1; the D is unclear. V lost 4 bases and J lost 4, with 2 bases in between. Germline assignment: CDR1 MNHEY and CDR2 SVGEGT. The length of the CDR3 is 11 residues. The CDR3 protein is CASSFYNEQFF. As DNA, the CDR3 is TGTGCCAGCAGTTTTTACAATGAGCAGTTCTTC.

This chain links TRBV14 with TRBJ2-1; D call uncertain. CDR3 size: 15 residues. V was pared by 0 bases and J by 5 bases, with 11 bases between. Germline CDR1 is SGHDN and CDR2 is FVKESK. The CDR3 reads CASSQDRLTHNEQFF. In DNA, the CDR3 is TGTGCCAGCAGCCAAGATCGACTGACCCACAATGAGCAGTTCTTC. Based on the CDR3 plus reference TRBV14 and TRBJ2-1, the full variable domain is EAGVTQFPSHSVIEKGQTVTLRCDPISGHDNLYWYRRVMGKEIKFLLHFVKESKQDESGMPNNRFLAERTGGTYSTLKVQPAELEDSGVYFCASSQDRLTHNEQFFGPGTRLTVL.

J is TRBJ2-7 and V is TRBV6-5; TRBD2 is a possible D gene (8 bases). The length of the CDR3 is 15 residues. V was shortened by 7 bases and J by 6 bases, with 22 bases between the two germline ends. Per germline, CDR1 MNHEY and CDR2 SVGAGI. The CDR3 nucleotides read TGTGCCAGCACCCGGGGGGGACAAGGGGACAGCGAGCAGTACTTC. This sequence encodes CASTRGGQGDSEQYF.

V is TRBV11-1 and J is TRBJ1-1, with 8 positions matching TRBD1. This CDR3 has 13 residues. The germline V gene encodes CDR1 SGHAT and CDR2 FQDESV (reference sequence). V was pared by 3 bases and J by 6 bases, with 3 bases of the junction left unmatched. The chain's CDR3 is CASSFQGAAEAFF. For the CDR3, the DNA is TGTGCCAGCAGCTTCCAGGGGGCCGCTGAAGCTTTCTTT.

This sequence joins TRBV28 and TRBJ2-2, with 7 nucleotides matching TRBD2. Losses at the gene ends were 7 bases for V and 6 bases for J; bases not matched to a gene: 11. The CDR3 is made up of 15 amino acids. Germline CDR1 and CDR2: MDHEN and SYDVKM. The CDR3 nucleotides read TGTGCCAGCATCCCGGGGAGGGCATTCGCCGGGGAGCTGTTTTTT. The encoded protein is CASIPGRAFAGELFF. The full variable domain, its missing parts supplied by reference TRBV28 and TRBJ2-2, is DVKVTQSSRYLVKRTGEKVFLECVQDMDHENMFWYRQDPGLGLRLIYFSYDVKMKEKGDIPEGYSVSREKKERFSLILESASTNQTSMYLCASIPGRAFAGELFFGEGSRLTVL.

The CDR3 coding sequence is TGTGCCAGCAGCTTAGTTCCAGGGGCAACCTACGAGCAGTACTTC. It encodes CASSLVPGATYEQYF. V usage is TRBV7-2 and J usage is TRBJ2-7; the D gene is possibly TRBD1 (6 bases). V dropped 1 base and J dropped 2 bases, with 12 bases sitting between them. CDR1 SGHTA and CDR2 FQGNSA come from the germline V gene. CDR3 length: 15 amino acids.

This sequence joins TRBV6-2 or TRBV6-3 and TRBJ1-1, with TRBD1 matching 9 bases. The CDR3 loop spans 15 amino acids. V trimming: 2 bases; J trimming: 4 bases; junction bases outside the gene matches: 5. Germline assignment: CDR1 MNHEY and CDR2 SVGEGT. In nucleotides, the CDR3 is TGTGCCAGCAGTTACACAGGGGGCATGGTCACTGAAGCTTTCTTT. It encodes CASSYTGGMVTEAFF.

The chain is built from TRBV7-3 and TRBJ2-6; 7 nucleotides line up with TRBD1. The CDR3 totals 15 residues. Germline V gene lookup returns CDR1 SGHTA and CDR2 FQGTGA. Trimming took 6 bases from V and 2 from J; bases not matched to a gene: 4. CDR3 DNA: TGTGCCAGCAGTCAGGGGGTAGCTGGGGCCAACGTCCTGACTTTC. It yields the protein CASSQGVAGANVLTF.

CDR3 nucleotide sequence: TGTGCCAGCTCACCACTTGGGTCGGGACAGCCAGCTAACTATGGCTACACCTTC. Translating it yields CASSPLGSGQPANYGYTF. V usage is TRBV18 and J usage is TRBJ1-2, with TRBD1 matching over 7 bases. Germline V gene sequence: CDR1 KGHSH, CDR2 LQKENI. The V and J ends lost 1 base and 0 bases, in that order; junction bases with no gene match: 11. The CDR3 sequence is 18 residues long.

This clone was detected once. V and J are TRBV7-2 and TRBJ2-7, with D hard to call. This CDR3 is 11 amino acids long. Germline V gene sequence: CDR1 SGHTA, CDR2 FQGNSA. Trimming removed 1 base at V and 6 bases at J, with 4 bases between. CDR3 in amino acids: CASSLVGEQYF. CDR3 bases: TGTGCCAGCAGCTTAGTAGGCGAGCAGTACTTC.

The V call is TRBV11-3, the J call TRBJ2-2, with D perhaps TRBD1 (6 bases). Germline lookup yields CDR1 SGHNT and CDR2 YENEEA. The V end was cut by 5 bases, the J end by 6 bases, with 16 bases between. The CDR3 sequence is 15 residues long. CDR3 sequence (DNA): TGTGCCAGCAGCGCCCGGGACACCTTGCCCGGGGAGCTGTTTTTT. It is translated as CASSARDTLPGELFF. Variable domain in full (rest from reference TRBV11-3 and TRBJ2-2): EAGVVQSPRYKIIEKKQPVAFWCNPISGHNTLYWYLQNLGQGPELLIRYENEEAVDDSQLPKDRFSAERLKGVDSTLKIQPAELGDSAVYLCASSARDTLPGELFFGEGSRLTVL.

The chain couples TRBV9 to TRBJ1-2, with TRBD1 identical over 12 bases. The CDR3 extends over 14 amino acids. V lost 6 bases, J lost 5 bases, and 5 bases stayed unmatched. Germline-derived CDR1 and CDR2 are SGDLS and YYNGEE. The CDR3 loop reads CASKGDRGQYGYTF. CDR3 DNA sequence: TGTGCCAGCAAAGGGGACAGGGGGCAATATGGCTACACCTTC.

The rearrangement uses TRBV9 and TRBJ1-4; 10 bases are a match to TRBD1. The J segment lost 8 bases and the V segment lost 3 bases, leaving 4 bases of the junction unmatched. Looked up from germline, CDR1 is SGDLS and CDR2 is YYNGEE. The CDR3 extends over 14 amino acids. The CDR3 is CASSEVDRGEKLFF. CDR3 nucleotide sequence: TGTGCCAGCAGCGAGGTGGACAGGGGGGAAAAACTGTTTTTT.

The rearrangement links TRBV10-3 to TRBJ1-1, with no clear D. There are 14 residues in the CDR3. V lost 4 bases and J 6 bases, leaving 15 bases between the germline ends. Per the germline V gene, CDR1 is ENHRY and CDR2 is SYGVKD. CDR3 amino acids: CAISGNPEVAEAFF. CDR3 nucleotide sequence: TGTGCCATCAGTGGGAACCCGGAGGTCGCTGAAGCTTTCTTT.

The chain has TRBV7-9 and TRBJ1-4, with a tentative D call TRBD1 (5 bases). Trimming took off 7 bases at V and 3 bases at J, with 12 bases between the two ends. The CDR3 is made up of 14 amino acids. Germline CDR1 is SEHNR and CDR2 is FQNEAQ (reference sequence). The CDR3 DNA reads TGTGCCAGCATACCTATGGGGCCTAATGAAAAACTGTTTTTT. As protein: CASIPMGPNEKLFF.

J is TRBJ2-3 and V is TRBV5-1, with a weak D call TRBD2 (6 bases). Germline V gene sequence: CDR1 SGHRS, CDR2 YFSETQ. V shed 4 bases and J shed 6 bases, with 24 bases lying between them. The CDR3 covers 17 residues. The CDR3 loop is CASSPTWQGGLSDTQYF. CDR3 nucleotides: TGCGCCAGCAGCCCCACTTGGCAGGGAGGTCTTTCGGATACGCAGTATTTT.

V is TRBV7-8 and J is TRBJ1-5, with D possibly matching TRBD1 (6 bases). Deletions cut 5 bases from V and 0 bases from J, with 20 bases between. The CDR3 contains 18 residues. Germline V gene lookup returns CDR1 SGHVS and CDR2 FQNEAQ. The CDR3 loop reads CASSPFGQSVYSNQPQHF. DNA for the CDR3: TGTGCCAGCAGCCCTTTCGGACAGTCCGTTTATAGCAATCAGCCCCAGCATTTT.

This chain joins TRBV24-1 and TRBJ1-5; TRBD1 might be the D (5 bases). This CDR3 is built from 13 residues. Per the germline V gene, CDR1 is KGHDR and CDR2 is SFDVKD. Trimming took 9 bases from V and 2 from J, leaving 10 bases between them. In DNA form, the CDR3 reads TGTGCCACCCAAGACAGAGGCAATCAGCCCCAGCATTTT. It codes for CATQDRGNQPQHF.

CDR3 region: CASSQGAGQPQHF. For the CDR3, the DNA is TGTGCCAGCAGCCAGGGGGCAGGACAGCCCCAGCATTTT. The chain is built from TRBV14 and TRBJ1-5; weak D call: TRBD1 (6 bases). The germline V gene has CDR1 SGHDN and CDR2 FVKESK. The CDR3 spans 13 residues. V gave up 3 bases and J gave up 7 bases, with 10 bases separating them.

The gene calls are TRBV6-2 or TRBV6-3 and TRBJ1-3; D may be TRBD1 (5 bases). The V gene's germline CDR1 is MNHEY and CDR2 SVGEGT. CDR3 length: 16 residues. V was clipped by 2 bases and J by 1 base, with 12 bases between them. The CDR3 bases are TGTGCCAGCAGTTACGGCCAGGGACCATCTGGAAACACCATATATTTT. It translates to CASSYGQGPSGNTIYF.

DNA for the CDR3: TGTGCCAGCAGCAGAACCGGGACTAGCGCCGAGCAGTTCTTC. Encoded protein: CASSRTGTSAEQFF. This rearrangement joins TRBV9 to TRBJ2-1; 10 bases fit TRBD2. CDR1 and CDR2 from the germline V gene are SGDLS and YYNGEE. The V and J ends lost 4 bases and 10 bases, in that order; junction bases with no gene match: 8. The CDR3 contains 14 residues.

The chain has TRBV3-1 (or the pseudogene TRBV3-2) and TRBJ1-2; D ambiguous. Germline-derived CDR1 and CDR2 are LGHDT and YNNKEL (reference sequence). V gave up 6 bases and J gave up 2 bases, with 10 bases separating them. The CDR3 is made up of 13 amino acids. The CDR3 sequence is CASSLSRNYGYTF. For the CDR3, the DNA is TGTGCCAGCAGTTTAAGCCGGAACTATGGCTACACCTTC.

The genes are TRBV7-9 and TRBJ1-1; 9 bases are shared with TRBD1. The V and J ends lost 1 base and 0 bases, in that order; junction bases with no gene match: 3. The CDR3 is made up of 16 amino acids. Per germline, CDR1 SEHNR and CDR2 FQNEAQ (reference sequence). CDR3 sequence reads: CASSLVGQGLNTEAFF. Written as DNA, the CDR3 is TGTGCCAGCAGCTTAGTAGGACAGGGGTTGAACACTGAAGCTTTCTTT.

This rearrangement joins TRBV3-1 (or the pseudogene TRBV3-2) to TRBJ2-1, with 10 bases identical to TRBD1. Per the germline V gene, CDR1 is LGHDT and CDR2 is YNNKEL (reference sequence). The CDR3 contains 15 residues. The trim removed 5 bases at V and 8 bases at J, leaving 9 bases unmatched. The CDR3 reads CASSFPGQGRDEQFF. CDR3 nucleotides: TGTGCCAGCAGCTTTCCGGGACAGGGGAGGGATGAGCAGTTCTTC.